A selection of T cell receptor beta chains follows, all from one sample in a study of cytomegalovirus exposure and HLA in healthy donors. Sequencing was performed with immunoSEQ multiplex PCR; in TCRdb, only in-frame clones are kept and a portion is missing. Here the sample spans about 87,000 clones, 6.5% to 8% being singletons. The sequenced sample was PBMCs. The source of these receptors is a man aged 50-59 years in good health and CMV-seronegative. The CDR3 runs from the conserved cysteine through the conserved F or W. The D gene is left open where the match is weak. Clone size is given for some rows only: seen once, a few or many times, or a class if the clone is expanded.

D: .
J: TRBJ1-1
V: TRBV20-1
size: few
DNA: TGCAGGCTGCCGGGATGGACTGAAGCTTTCTTT
CDR3: CRLPGWTEAFF

D: .
J: TRBJ2-4
V: TRBV7-9
size: few
DNA: TGTGCCAGCAGCTTAGGGGGGCTGGACATTCAGTACTTC
CDR3: CASSLGGLDIQYF

D: TRBD2
J: TRBJ2-5
V: TRBV6-5
size: few
DNA: TGTGCCAGCAACCCCAGCGGGGGTCAAGGGGAGACCCAGTACTTC
CDR3: CASNPSGGQGETQYF

D: .
J: TRBJ1-2
V: TRBV5-1
size: .
DNA: TGCGCCAGCAGCTTGGAAGGACAGACAAACTATGGCTACACCTTC
CDR3: CASSLEGQTNYGYTF

D: .
J: TRBJ2-2
V: TRBV4-1
size: few
DNA: TGCGCCAGCAGCCAAGATCTGGGGAGCGGTCGACTAATCAACACCGGGGAGCTGTTTTTT
CDR3: CASSQDLGSGRLINTGELFF

D: .
J: TRBJ2-1
V: TRBV7-3
size: .
DNA: TGTGCCAGCAGCTGGGGGGAAGGTGAGCAGTTCTTC
CDR3: CASSWGEGEQFF

D: TRBD2
J: TRBJ2-7
V: TRBV28
size: .
DNA: TGTGCCAGCAGACTCCGGACTAGCGAGTCCTACGAGCAGTACTTC
CDR3: CASRLRTSESYEQYF

D: TRBD1
J: TRBJ2-2
V: TRBV19
size: few
DNA: TGTGCCAGTAGTTTAGCCGGGACAGGGACCACCGGGGAGCTGTTTTTT
CDR3: CASSLAGTGTTGELFF

D: TRBD1
J: TRBJ2-7
V: TRBV2
size: few
DNA: TGTGCCAGCAGTACACGGGACAGGGGGCTTAGCGAGCAGTACTTC
CDR3: CASSTRDRGLSEQYF

D: TRBD1
J: TRBJ2-1
V: TRBV7-7
size: few
DNA: TGTGCTAGCAGCTCTACCGGGACAGACAATGAGCAGTTCTTC
CDR3: CASSSTGTDNEQFF

D: TRBD2
J: TRBJ2-3
V: TRBV7-9
size: .
DNA: TGTGCCAGCAGCTTAGGCCCAGCGGGAGGCCGGCACACAGATACGCAGTATTTT
CDR3: CASSLGPAGGRHTDTQYF

D: TRBD1
J: TRBJ2-7
V: TRBV5-1
size: .
DNA: TGCGCCAGCAGCTTGGATGGACAGGGGATTTACGAGCAGTACTTC
CDR3: CASSLDGQGIYEQYF

D: TRBD1
J: TRBJ1-5
V: TRBV5-1
size: .
DNA: TGCGCCAGCAGCTGGACAGGGGATCAGCCCCAGCATTTT
CDR3: CASSWTGDQPQHF

D: TRBD2
J: TRBJ2-1
V: TRBV2
size: few
DNA: TGTGCCAGAGGGGGACTAGCGGGAGATAATGAGCAGTTCTTC
CDR3: CARGGLAGDNEQFF

D: .
J: TRBJ2-1
V: TRBV7-2
size: .
DNA: TGTGCCAGCAGCTTAGCACCGACTAGTGAAGGTGAGCAGTTCTTC
CDR3: CASSLAPTSEGEQFF

D: TRBD1
J: TRBJ2-1
V: TRBV5-6
size: few
DNA: TGTGCCAGCAGCTTGCCGGGACAGGGGGCGATCAATGAGCAGTTCTTC
CDR3: CASSLPGQGAINEQFF

D: TRBD1
J: TRBJ1-1
V: TRBV7-9
size: few
DNA: TGTGCCAGCAGCTGGACAGGGGGCGAGAACACTGAAGCTTTCTTT
CDR3: CASSWTGGENTEAFF

D: TRBD1
J: TRBJ1-1
V: TRBV9
size: few
DNA: TGTGCCAGCAGCGTAGCGGGACAGTTGAACACTGAAGCTTTCTTT
CDR3: CASSVAGQLNTEAFF

D: TRBD2
J: TRBJ2-1
V: TRBV6-5
size: few
DNA: TGTGCCAGCAGTCATCTAGCGGGAGGCGCTAATGAGCAGTTCTTC
CDR3: CASSHLAGGANEQFF

D: TRBD1
J: TRBJ2-7
V: TRBV28
size: .
DNA: TGTGCCAGCAGCGGCTACAGGGGCTCCTACGAGCAGTACTTC
CDR3: CASSGYRGSYEQYF

D: TRBD1
J: TRBJ2-7
V: TRBV10-3
size: .
DNA: TGTGCCATCAGCCTACAGGGGCGGGAGCAGTACTTC
CDR3: CAISLQGREQYF

D: .
J: TRBJ2-1
V: TRBV19
size: few
DNA: TGTGCCAGTAGTAGCGCATACCATGAGCAGTTCTTC
CDR3: CASSSAYHEQFF

D: .
J: TRBJ2-2
V: TRBV7-2
size: .
DNA: TGTGCCAGCAGCTTTCGGGAAGTGAGCACCGGGGAGCTGTTTTTT
CDR3: CASSFREVSTGELFF

D: TRBD1
J: TRBJ2-1
V: TRBV5-4
size: .
DNA: TGTGCCAGCAGCTTGGGAGGGGGCGAGTACAATGAGCAGTTCTTC
CDR3: CASSLGGGEYNEQFF

D: .
J: TRBJ2-7
V: TRBV5-1
size: few
DNA: TGCGCCAGCAGCTTGTCCCTGACTTCCTACGAGCAGTACTTC
CDR3: CASSLSLTSYEQYF

D: TRBD1
J: TRBJ1-4
V: TRBV5-4
size: .
DNA: TGTGCCAGCAGCCTCTGGACAGGGGGGGAGAAAAAACTGTTTTTT
CDR3: CASSLWTGGEKKLFF

D: .
J: TRBJ1-4
V: TRBV19
size: .
DNA: TGTGCCAGTAGTATTTCGTGGCAAGTTAATGAAAAACTGTTTTTT
CDR3: CASSISWQVNEKLFF

D: TRBD1
J: TRBJ1-2
V: TRBV6-6
size: few
DNA: TGTGCCAGCAGTTACTTTCCCGACAGGGGGAATGGCTACACCTTC
CDR3: CASSYFPDRGNGYTF

D: TRBD1
J: TRBJ2-7
V: TRBV4-3
size: .
DNA: TGCGCCAGCAGCCAAGAGCCCCAGGGGGTGCAGTACTTC
CDR3: CASSQEPQGVQYF

D: TRBD2
J: TRBJ2-1
V: TRBV30
size: few
DNA: TGTGCCTGGAGCATCGGGACTAGCGGGTTCTACAATGAGCAGTTCTTC
CDR3: CAWSIGTSGFYNEQFF

D: .
J: TRBJ2-6
V: TRBV7-8
size: .
DNA: TGTGCCAGCAGCTTAGGGCGGCTTCTGAACGTCCTGACTTTC
CDR3: CASSLGRLLNVLTF